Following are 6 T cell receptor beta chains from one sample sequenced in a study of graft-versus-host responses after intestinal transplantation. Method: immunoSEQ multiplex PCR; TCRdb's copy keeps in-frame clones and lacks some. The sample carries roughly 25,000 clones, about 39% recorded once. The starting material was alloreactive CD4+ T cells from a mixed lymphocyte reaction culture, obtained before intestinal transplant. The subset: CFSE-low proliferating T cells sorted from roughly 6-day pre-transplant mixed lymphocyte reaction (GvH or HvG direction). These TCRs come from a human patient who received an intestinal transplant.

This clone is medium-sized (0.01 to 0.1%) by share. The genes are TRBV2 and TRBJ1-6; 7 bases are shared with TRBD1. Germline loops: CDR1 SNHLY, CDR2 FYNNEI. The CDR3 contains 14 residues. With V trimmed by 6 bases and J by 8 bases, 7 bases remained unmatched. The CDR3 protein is CASRGQVQYSPLHF. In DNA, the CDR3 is TGTGCCAGCAGAGGACAGGTCCAGTATTCACCCCTCCACTTT.

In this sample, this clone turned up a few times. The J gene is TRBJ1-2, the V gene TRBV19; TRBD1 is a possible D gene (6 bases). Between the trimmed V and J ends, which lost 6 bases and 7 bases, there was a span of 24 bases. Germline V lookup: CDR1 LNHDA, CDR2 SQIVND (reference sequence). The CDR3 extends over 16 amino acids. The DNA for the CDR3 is TGTGCCAGTAGAATTAGCGGGACACAACCTAGGGTTGGCTACACCTTC. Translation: CASRISGTQPRVGYTF. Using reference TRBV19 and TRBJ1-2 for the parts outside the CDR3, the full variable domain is DGGITQSPKYLFRKEGQNVTLSCEQNLNHDAMYWYRQDPGQGLRLIYYSQIVNDFQKGDIAEGYSVSREKKESFPLTVTSAQKNPTAFYLCASRISGTQPRVGYTFGSGTRLTVV.

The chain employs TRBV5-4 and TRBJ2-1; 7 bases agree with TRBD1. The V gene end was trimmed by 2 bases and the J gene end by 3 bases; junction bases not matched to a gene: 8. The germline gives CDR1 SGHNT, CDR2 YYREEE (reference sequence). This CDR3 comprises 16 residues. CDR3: CASSFAGQVHYNEQFF. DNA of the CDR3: TGTGCCAGCAGCTTCGCTGGACAGGTCCACTACAATGAGCAGTTCTTC.

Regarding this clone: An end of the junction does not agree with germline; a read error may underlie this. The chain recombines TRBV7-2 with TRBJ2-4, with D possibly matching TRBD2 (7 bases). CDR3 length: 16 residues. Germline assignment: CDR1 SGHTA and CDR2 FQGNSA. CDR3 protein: CASSLESGGLANIQHF. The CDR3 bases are TGTGCCAGCAGCTTAGAGTCGGGGGGCCTTGCAAACATTCAGCACTTC.

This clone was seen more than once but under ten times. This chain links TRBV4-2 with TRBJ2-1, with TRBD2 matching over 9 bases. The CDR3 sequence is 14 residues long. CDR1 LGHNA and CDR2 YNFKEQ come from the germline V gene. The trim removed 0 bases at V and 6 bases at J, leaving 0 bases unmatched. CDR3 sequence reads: CASSQEAGGNEQFF. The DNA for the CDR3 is TGTGCCAGCAGCCAAGAAGCGGGGGGCAATGAGCAGTTCTTC.

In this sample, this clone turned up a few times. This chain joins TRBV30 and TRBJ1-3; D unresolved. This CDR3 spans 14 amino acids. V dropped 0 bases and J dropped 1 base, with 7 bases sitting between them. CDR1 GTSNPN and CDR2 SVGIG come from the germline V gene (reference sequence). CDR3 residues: CAWSVMRSGNTIYF. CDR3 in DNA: TGTGCCTGGAGTGTAATGAGATCTGGAAACACCATATATTTT.